Each of the 8 T cell receptor beta chains below was sequenced from the same sample in a study of blood T cell repertoires in COVID-19. The table came from immunoSEQ multiplex PCR; TCRdb's copy has only in-frame clones and leaves some out. This sample has about 370,000 clones, with roughly nine tenths found just once. Sequencing used peripheral blood. The receptor source for this set is a woman aged 25 to 39 with COVID-19, enrolled during active disease.

CDR3 sequence: CATLPPMKTGSSSYNEQFF. CDR3 nucleotide sequence: TGTGCCACCCTACCCCCAATGAAAACAGGCTCTAGCTCCTACAATGAGCAGTTCTTC. The chain links TRBV19 to TRBJ2-1; TRBD1 might be the D (5 bases). The CDR3 runs to 19 residues. Germline CDR1 is LNHDA and CDR2 is SQIVND (reference sequence). Trimming removed 10 bases from V and 0 bases from J, with 28 bases in between.

This clone was seen a single time. The rearrangement links TRBV29-1 to TRBJ2-7; no reliable D call. CDR1 is SQVTM and CDR2 is ANQGSEA in the germline V gene. The CDR3 covers 13 residues. The V end was cut by 7 bases, the J end by 6 bases, with 19 bases between. The CDR3, as DNA: TGCAGCGCCAAAGAGGATAGCATAGGCGAGCAGTACGTC. Protein product: CSAKEDSIGEQYV.

The chain joins TRBV24-1 to TRBJ1-2; TRBD1 is a possible D gene (5 bases). This CDR3 contains 11 residues. The germline V gene has CDR1 KGHDR and CDR2 SFDVKD. V lost 7 bases to trimming and J lost 8 bases, with 10 bases between them. The CDR3 is CATRGGRGYTF. The CDR3 DNA follows: TGTGCCACCAGGGGGGGTCGGGGCTACACCTTC.

V is TRBV27 and J is TRBJ1-2; maybe TRBD1 (5 bases). The germline CDR1 and CDR2 sequences are MNHEY and SMNVEV (reference sequence). The length of the CDR3 is 15 residues. The V end lost 3 bases, the J end lost 4 bases, and 15 bases lay between the germline ends. The CDR3 loop reads CASSFALTVPYGYTF. The CDR3 nucleotides are TGTGCCAGCAGTTTCGCCCTGACAGTCCCCTATGGCTACACCTTC.

The chain has TRBV12-3 or TRBV12-4 and TRBJ1-1; unclear D gene. This CDR3 is built from 13 residues. V shed 6 bases and J shed 8 bases, with 16 bases lying between them. CDR3 nucleotide sequence: TGTGCCAGCAGCCCCCGCCCGGGAGGGGAAGCTTTCTTT. Protein sequence: CASSPRPGGEAFF.

The V and J genes are TRBV24-1 and TRBJ2-3, with TRBD2 as a possible D gene (6 bases). This CDR3 is 16 amino acids long. The germline V gene has CDR1 KGHDR and CDR2 SFDVKD. Trimming cost V 7 bases and J 0 bases, with 16 bases left between them. For the CDR3, the DNA is TGTGCCACCAGGGGTAGACGAGCGGGCAGCACAGATACGCAGTATTTT. It encodes CATRGRRAGSTDTQYF.

This clone appeared a single time. The chain couples TRBV7-8 to TRBJ2-5; 8 positions agree with TRBD2. Trimming took 0 bases from V and 5 from J; bases not matched to a gene: 5. Per the germline V gene, CDR1 is SGHVS and CDR2 is FQNEAQ. The CDR3 length is 15 residues. CDR3 DNA: TGTGCCAGCAGCTTAGCCGGGGGGGCTGGGGAGACCCAGTACTTC. The encoded protein is CASSLAGGAGETQYF.

V and J are TRBV5-5 and TRBJ2-7, with D perhaps TRBD1 (7 bases). V lost 5 bases to trimming and J lost 0 bases, with 15 bases between them. CDR1 and CDR2 from the germline V gene are SGHKS and YYEKEE (reference sequence). The CDR3 loop spans 15 amino acids. CDR3 residues: CASRPGRDSSYEQYF. Here the CDR3 DNA reads TGTGCCAGCAGACCCGGGCGGGACAGCTCCTACGAGCAGTACTTC.